The 16 T cell receptor beta chains below come from one sample, sequenced in a study of blood T cell repertoires in COVID-19. Clones were read by immunoSEQ multiplex PCR, and TCRdb kept only the in-frame ones, dropping some. The sample contains over 150,000 clones, about 88% of which appear only once. The sequenced material came from peripheral blood. The receptors come from a man aged 45-65 years with COVID-19, enrolled during active disease.

This sequence joins TRBV13 and TRBJ2-6, with 8 bases lining up with TRBD2. Germline values: CDR1 PRHDT, CDR2 FYEKMQ (reference sequence). V lost 5 bases, J lost 4 bases, and 7 bases stayed unmatched. CDR3 size: 16 residues. CDR3 loop: CASSKRGGSGANVLTF. The CDR3 nucleotides read TGTGCCAGCAGCAAACGGGGGGGTTCCGGGGCCAACGTCCTGACTTTC.

This clone was seen a single time. The gene calls are TRBV10-2 and TRBJ2-1, with D possibly TRBD1 on 5 matching bases. The germline CDR1 and CDR2 sequences are WSHSY and SAAADI. The CDR3 loop spans 12 amino acids. V gave up 6 bases and J gave up 5 bases, with 8 bases separating them. DNA of the CDR3: TGCGCCAGCAGGGACAACAACAATGAGCAGTTCTTC. Protein sequence: CASRDNNNEQFF.

The chain combines TRBV7-3 with TRBJ2-1; TRBD2 matches at 9 bases. This CDR3 spans 14 amino acids. Germline-derived CDR1 and CDR2 are SGHTA and FQGTGA. The trim removed 8 bases at V and 6 bases at J, leaving 8 bases unmatched. CDR3 in DNA: TGTGCCAGCCAATCAGCTAGCGGGGTCAATGAGCAGTTCTTC. It translates to CASQSASGVNEQFF. Full variable domain (remainder filled in from reference TRBV7-3 and TRBJ2-1): GAGVSQTPSNKVTEKGKYVELRCDPISGHTALYWYRQSLGQGPEFLIYFQGTGAADDSGLPNDRFFAVRPEGSVSTLKIQRTERGDSAVYLCASQSASGVNEQFFGPGTRLTVL.

The gene calls are TRBV18 and TRBJ1-1, with TRBD1 matching over 7 bases. The CDR3 has 14 amino acids. V lost 6 bases and J lost 4; bases outside the gene matches: 8. The V gene's germline CDR1 is KGHSH and CDR2 LQKENI. CDR3 in DNA: TGTGCCAGCTCCCCTGGACAGGATGGCACTGAAGCTTTCTTT. This encodes CASSPGQDGTEAFF. The variable domain in full, with the rest retrieved from reference TRBV18 and TRBJ1-1, is NAGVMQNPRHLVRRRGQEARLRCSPMKGHSHVYWYRQLPEEGLKFMVYLQKENIIDESGMPKERFSAEFPKEGPSILRIQQVVRGDSAAYFCASSPGQDGTEAFFGQGTRLTVV.

This rearrangement joins TRBV5-4 to TRBJ1-1; tentatively, D is TRBD1 (6 bases). With 4 bases removed from V and 2 bases from J, the gap between germline ends came to 12 bases. This CDR3 contains 14 residues. Germline values: CDR1 SGHNT, CDR2 YYREEE (reference sequence). CDR3 region: CASSQDSSNTEAFF. Written as DNA, the CDR3 is TGTGCCAGCAGCCAGGACAGTTCAAACACTGAAGCTTTCTTT.

The rearrangement links TRBV6-2 or TRBV6-3 to TRBJ2-5, with D perhaps TRBD2 (7 bases). V lost 5 bases to trimming and J lost 5 bases, with 18 bases between them. CDR1 is MNHEY and CDR2 is SVGEGT in the germline V gene. This CDR3 region has 15 residues. CDR3 DNA: TGTGCCAGCAGTGACCCGGGGGGCCGATCTGAGACCCAGTACTTC. Translating it yields CASSDPGGRSETQYF.

The chain couples TRBV28 to TRBJ2-2; D remains ambiguous. The germline V gene has CDR1 MDHEN and CDR2 SYDVKM. This CDR3 has 12 amino acids. V was pared by 8 bases and J by 7 bases, with 11 bases between. This chain's CDR3 is CASFRFVGELFF. DNA of the CDR3: TGTGCCAGCTTTCGGTTCGTCGGGGAGCTGTTTTTT.

The J gene is TRBJ2-1, the V gene TRBV9, with 9 bases fitting TRBD1. Germline CDR1 reads SGDLS; CDR2 reads YYNGEE. The V segment lost 3 bases and the J segment 3 bases; nucleotides outside the gene matches: 7. The CDR3 has 16 residues. CDR3 sequence: CASSAQQGAGYNEQFF. The CDR3 coding sequence is TGTGCCAGCAGCGCTCAACAGGGGGCGGGCTACAATGAGCAGTTCTTC.

The gene calls are TRBV23-1 and TRBJ2-7; 11 bases are a match to TRBD2. TRBV23-1 is an ORF for which the function is uncertain. After removal of 6 bases from V and 0 bases from J, the junction contained 13 bases not matched to a gene. The length of the CDR3 is 18 residues. This chain's CDR3 is CASSLSGRANPTSYEQYF. In nucleotides, the CDR3 is TGCGCCAGCAGCCTTAGCGGGAGGGCCAATCCCACCTCCTACGAGCAGTACTTC.

V gene TRBV7-9 combines with J gene TRBJ1-1; D gene ambiguous. The V end was cut by 1 base, the J end by 1 base, with 7 bases between. Germline CDR1 and CDR2: SEHNR and FQNEAQ (reference sequence). The CDR3 totals 14 residues. The CDR3 spells CASSLDGGNTEAFF. As DNA, the CDR3 is TGTGCCAGCAGCTTAGACGGAGGGAACACTGAAGCTTTCTTT.

The rearrangement uses TRBV4-1 and TRBJ2-5; 9 bases are shared with TRBD1. CDR3 length: 16 amino acids. V shed 4 bases and J 5 bases; nucleotides not matched to a gene: 11. Germline V lookup: CDR1 MGHRA, CDR2 YSYEKL. The DNA for the CDR3 is TGCGCCAGCAGCCGCGATCCGGGACAGGGTTGGGAGACCCAGTACTTC. Translation gives CASSRDPGQGWETQYF.

The J gene is TRBJ1-6, the V gene TRBV6-1; D may be TRBD1 (6 bases). Germline V gene sequence: CDR1 MNHNS, CDR2 SASEGT. V lost 3 bases, J lost 7 bases, and 10 bases lay in between. CDR3 length: 14 amino acids. CDR3 region: CASSEGRGNSPLHF. CDR3 sequence (DNA): TGTGCCAGCAGTGAGGGTAGGGGGAATTCACCCCTCCACTTT.

The V and J genes are TRBV6-5 and TRBJ1-2; 9 positions match TRBD1. Losses at the gene ends were 6 bases for V and 5 bases for J; bases not matched to a gene: 4. Germline V gene data show CDR1 as MNHEY and CDR2 as SVGAGI. The CDR3 is 13 residues long. DNA of the CDR3: TGTGCCAGCAGCCCGACAGGGGGTTATGGCTACACCTTC. Protein sequence: CASSPTGGYGYTF.

Comments on this clone: Other nucleotide sequences from this sample produce the same CDR3. The chain carries TRBV30 and TRBJ2-5; D unclear. Germline CDR1 is GTSNPN and CDR2 is SVGIG (reference sequence). The CDR3 spans 11 residues. V was pared by 2 bases and J by 5 bases, with 6 bases between. CDR3 nucleotide sequence: TGTGCCTGGAGTACCGGGGAGACCCAGTACTTC. Amino acids: CAWSTGETQYF.

The genes are TRBV6-5 and TRBJ1-2; D uncertain. Per the germline V gene, CDR1 is MNHEY and CDR2 is SVGAGI. This CDR3 is 13 amino acids long. Trimming pared 3 bases from V and 4 bases from J, leaving 9 bases between. CDR3 region: CASSYKGGYGYTF. The CDR3 nucleotides read TGTGCCAGCAGTTATAAGGGAGGCTATGGCTACACCTTC.

The genes are TRBV6-2 or TRBV6-3 and TRBJ1-5; D may be TRBD1 (5 bases). The germline gives CDR1 MNHEY, CDR2 SVGEGT. This CDR3 contains 14 residues. Deletions cut 0 bases from V and 9 bases from J, with 12 bases between. DNA of the CDR3: TGTGCCAGCAGTTACTCGACCCAGGGCCCGCCCCAGCATTTT. Its protein product is CASSYSTQGPPQHF.